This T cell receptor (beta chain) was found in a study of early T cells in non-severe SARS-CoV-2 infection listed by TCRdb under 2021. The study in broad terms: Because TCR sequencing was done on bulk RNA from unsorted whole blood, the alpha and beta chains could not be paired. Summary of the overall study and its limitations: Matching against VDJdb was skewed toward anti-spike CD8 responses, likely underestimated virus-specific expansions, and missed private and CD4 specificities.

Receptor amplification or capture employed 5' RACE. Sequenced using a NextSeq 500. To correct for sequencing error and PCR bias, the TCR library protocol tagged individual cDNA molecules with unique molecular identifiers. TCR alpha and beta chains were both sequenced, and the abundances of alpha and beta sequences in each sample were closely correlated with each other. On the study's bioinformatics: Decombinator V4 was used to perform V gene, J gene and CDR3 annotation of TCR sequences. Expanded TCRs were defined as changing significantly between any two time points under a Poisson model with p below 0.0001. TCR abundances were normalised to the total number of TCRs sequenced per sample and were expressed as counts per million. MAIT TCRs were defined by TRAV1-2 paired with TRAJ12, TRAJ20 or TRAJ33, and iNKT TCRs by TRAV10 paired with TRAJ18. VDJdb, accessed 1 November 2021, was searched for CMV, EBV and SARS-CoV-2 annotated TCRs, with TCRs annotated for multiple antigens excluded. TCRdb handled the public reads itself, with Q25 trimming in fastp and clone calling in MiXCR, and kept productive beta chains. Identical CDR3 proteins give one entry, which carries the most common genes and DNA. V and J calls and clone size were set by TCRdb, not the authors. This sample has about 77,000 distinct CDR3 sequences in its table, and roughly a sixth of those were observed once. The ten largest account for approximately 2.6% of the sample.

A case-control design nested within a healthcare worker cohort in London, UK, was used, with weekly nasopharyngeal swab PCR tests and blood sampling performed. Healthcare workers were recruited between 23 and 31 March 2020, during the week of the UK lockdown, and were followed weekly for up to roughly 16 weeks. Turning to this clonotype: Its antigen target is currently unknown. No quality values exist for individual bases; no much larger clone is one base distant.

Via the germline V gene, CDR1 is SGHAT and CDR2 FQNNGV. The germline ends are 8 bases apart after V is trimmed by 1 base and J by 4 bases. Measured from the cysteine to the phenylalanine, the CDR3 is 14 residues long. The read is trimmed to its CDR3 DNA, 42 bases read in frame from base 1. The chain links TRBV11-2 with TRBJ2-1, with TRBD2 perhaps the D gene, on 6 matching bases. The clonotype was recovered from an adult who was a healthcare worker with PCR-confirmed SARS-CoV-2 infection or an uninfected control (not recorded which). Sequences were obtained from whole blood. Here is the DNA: TGTGCCAGCAGCTTAGGTGGGGGGTACAATGAGCAGTTCTTC. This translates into CASSLGGGYNEQFF.